This T cell receptor beta chain was profiled in a study of blood T cell repertoires in COVID-19. CDR3 size: 13 residues. V was clipped by 8 bases and J by 2 bases; unmatched bases: 3. Germline CDR1 SNHLY, CDR2 FYNNEI. How the authors handled the data: Quantification of nucleated cells was approximated via reference gene primer amplification. The data were produced by immunoSEQ multiplex PCR, yet TCRdb's version contains in-frame clones alone and is incomplete. The V and J calls and clone size come from that table; D and trimming were worked out from the DNA. The repertoire holds 250,000 to 300,000 clones, with approximately 83% as singletons.

Sequenced material: PBMCs or T cells enriched from blood (not recorded which). The source of this sequence is a man in his forties or fifties who had recovered from COVID-19. The rearrangement joins TRBV2 to TRBJ1-2; 9 bases line up with TRBD1. The CDR3 sequence is CASGTGRNYGYTF. CDR3 coding DNA: TGTGCCAGCGGGACAGGGAGGAACTATGGCTACACCTTC.